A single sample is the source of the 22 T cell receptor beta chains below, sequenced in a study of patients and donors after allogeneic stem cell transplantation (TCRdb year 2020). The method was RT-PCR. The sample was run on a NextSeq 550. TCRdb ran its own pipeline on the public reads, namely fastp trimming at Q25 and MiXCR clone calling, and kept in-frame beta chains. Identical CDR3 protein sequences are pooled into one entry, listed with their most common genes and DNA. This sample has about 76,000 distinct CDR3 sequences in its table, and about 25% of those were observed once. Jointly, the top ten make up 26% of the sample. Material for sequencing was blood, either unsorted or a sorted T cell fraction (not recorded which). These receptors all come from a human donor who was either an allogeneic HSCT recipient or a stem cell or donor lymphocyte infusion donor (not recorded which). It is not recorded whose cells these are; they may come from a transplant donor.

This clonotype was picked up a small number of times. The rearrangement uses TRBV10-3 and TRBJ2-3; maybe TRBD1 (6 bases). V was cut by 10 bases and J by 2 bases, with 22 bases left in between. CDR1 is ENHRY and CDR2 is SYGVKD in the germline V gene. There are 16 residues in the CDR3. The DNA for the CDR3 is TGTGCCACTTTTGACCCACCTCGACAGGTCACAGATACGCAGTATTTT. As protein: CATFDPPRQVTDTQYF.

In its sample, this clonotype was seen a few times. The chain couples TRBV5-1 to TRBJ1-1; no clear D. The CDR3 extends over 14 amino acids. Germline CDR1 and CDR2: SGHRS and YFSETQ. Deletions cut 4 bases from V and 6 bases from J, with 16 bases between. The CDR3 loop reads CASSLLQDGAEAFF. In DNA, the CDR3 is TGCGCCAGCAGCCTCCTGCAGGACGGAGCTGAAGCTTTCTTT.

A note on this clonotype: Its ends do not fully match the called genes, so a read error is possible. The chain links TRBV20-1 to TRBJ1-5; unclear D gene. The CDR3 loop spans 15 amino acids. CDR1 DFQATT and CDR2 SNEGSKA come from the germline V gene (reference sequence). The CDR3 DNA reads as TGCAGTGCTAGAGATCCAGTGAATAGCGATCAGCCCCAGCATTTT. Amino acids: CSARDPVNSDQPQHF.

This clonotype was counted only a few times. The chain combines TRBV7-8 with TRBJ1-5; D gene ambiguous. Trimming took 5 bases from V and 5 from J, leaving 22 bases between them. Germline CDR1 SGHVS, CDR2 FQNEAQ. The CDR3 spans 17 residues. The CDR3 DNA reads TGTGCCAGCAGCCCCTCGGACGTACCCTGGGGATATCAGCCCCAGCATTTT. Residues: CASSPSDVPWGYQPQHF.

The CDR3 bases are TGCAGCGTTGTCGGCGCCAGCGGGAGATCCCTCATAGGAGATACGCAGTATTTT. Translation: CSVVGASGRSLIGDTQYF. The J gene is TRBJ2-3, the V gene TRBV29-1; 8 nucleotides align to TRBD2. Germline trimming cut 4 bases from V and 5 bases from J; bases unmatched to any gene: 20. Germline V gene lookup returns CDR1 SQVTM and CDR2 ANQGSEA. This CDR3 spans 18 amino acids.

The CDR3 coding sequence is TGTGCCAGCAGCTTAGTCAGGGGGATGTACACTGAAGCTTTCTTT. Amino acid sequence: CASSLVRGMYTEAFF. This rearrangement joins TRBV7-9 to TRBJ1-1; the match to TRBD1 covers 7 bases. CDR3 length equals 15 residues. Trimming removed 1 base from V and 3 bases from J; junction bases left unmatched: 5. Germline V gives CDR1 SEHNR, CDR2 FQNEAQ (reference sequence).

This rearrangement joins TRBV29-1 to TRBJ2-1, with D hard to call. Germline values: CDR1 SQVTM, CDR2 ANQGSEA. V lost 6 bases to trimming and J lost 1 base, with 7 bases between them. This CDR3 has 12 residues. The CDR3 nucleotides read TGCAGCGTCACGGAGTCCTACAATGAGCAGTTCTTC. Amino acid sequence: CSVTESYNEQFF.

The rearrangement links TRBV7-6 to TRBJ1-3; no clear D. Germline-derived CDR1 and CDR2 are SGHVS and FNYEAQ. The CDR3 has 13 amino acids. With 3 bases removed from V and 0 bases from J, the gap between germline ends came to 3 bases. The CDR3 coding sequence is TGTGCCAGCAGCTTTACCTCTGGAAACACCATATATTTT. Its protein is CASSFTSGNTIYF.

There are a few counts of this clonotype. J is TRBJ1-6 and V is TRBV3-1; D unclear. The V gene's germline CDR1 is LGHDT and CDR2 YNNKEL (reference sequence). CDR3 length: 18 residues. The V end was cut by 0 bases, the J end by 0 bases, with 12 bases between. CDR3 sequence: CASSQEGAASSYNSPLHF. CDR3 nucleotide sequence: TGTGCCAGCAGCCAAGAGGGCGCGGCGAGCTCCTATAATTCACCCCTCCACTTT.

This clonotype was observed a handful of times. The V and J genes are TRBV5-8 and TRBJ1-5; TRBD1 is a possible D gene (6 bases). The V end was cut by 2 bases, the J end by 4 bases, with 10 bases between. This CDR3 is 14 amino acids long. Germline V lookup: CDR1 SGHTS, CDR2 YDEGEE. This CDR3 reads CASSFHRANQPQHF. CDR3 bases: TGTGCCAGCAGCTTTCACAGGGCGAATCAGCCCCAGCATTTT.

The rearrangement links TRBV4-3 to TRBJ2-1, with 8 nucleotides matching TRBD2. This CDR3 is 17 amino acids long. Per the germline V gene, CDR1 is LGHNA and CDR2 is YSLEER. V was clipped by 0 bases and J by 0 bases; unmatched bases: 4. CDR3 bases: TGCGCCAGCAGCCAAGATACACTAGCGGTCTCCTACAATGAGCAGTTCTTC. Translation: CASSQDTLAVSYNEQFF.

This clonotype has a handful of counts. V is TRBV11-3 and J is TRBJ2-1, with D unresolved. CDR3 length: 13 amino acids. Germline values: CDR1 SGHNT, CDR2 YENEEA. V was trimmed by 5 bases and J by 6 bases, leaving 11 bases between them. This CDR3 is CASSERLTNEQFF. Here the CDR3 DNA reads TGTGCCAGCAGCGAAAGACTGACCAATGAGCAGTTCTTC.

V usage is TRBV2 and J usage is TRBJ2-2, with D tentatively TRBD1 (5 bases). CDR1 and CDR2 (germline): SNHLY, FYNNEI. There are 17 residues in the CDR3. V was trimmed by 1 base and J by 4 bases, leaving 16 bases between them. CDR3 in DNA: TGTGCCAGCAGTGAAGTTGCCACCTGGGGCGTCACCGGGGAGCTGTTTTTT. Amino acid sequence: CASSEVATWGVTGELFF.

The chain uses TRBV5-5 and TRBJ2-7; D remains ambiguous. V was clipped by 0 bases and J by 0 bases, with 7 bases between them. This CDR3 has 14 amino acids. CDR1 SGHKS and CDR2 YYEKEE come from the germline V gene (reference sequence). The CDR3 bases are TGTGCCAGCAGCTTGGGAGTAACCTCCTACGAGCAGTACTTC. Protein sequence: CASSLGVTSYEQYF.

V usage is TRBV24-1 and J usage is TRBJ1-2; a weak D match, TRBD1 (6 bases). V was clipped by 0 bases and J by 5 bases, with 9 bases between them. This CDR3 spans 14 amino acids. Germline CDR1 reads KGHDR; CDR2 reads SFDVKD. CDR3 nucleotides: TGTGCCACCAGTGATTTGCATCAGGGGTATGGCTACACCTTC. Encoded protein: CATSDLHQGYGYTF.

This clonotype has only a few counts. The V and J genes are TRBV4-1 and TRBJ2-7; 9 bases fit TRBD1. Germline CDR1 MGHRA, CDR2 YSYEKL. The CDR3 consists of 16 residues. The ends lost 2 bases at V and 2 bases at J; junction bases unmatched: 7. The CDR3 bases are TGCGCCAGCAGCCAAATTGGGACAGGGAAGGCCTACGAGCAGTACTTC. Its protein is CASSQIGTGKAYEQYF.

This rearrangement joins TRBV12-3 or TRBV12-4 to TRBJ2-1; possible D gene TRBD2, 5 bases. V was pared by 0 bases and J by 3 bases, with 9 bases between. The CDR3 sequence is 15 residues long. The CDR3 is CASSLAGALYNEQFF. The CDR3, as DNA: TGTGCCAGCAGTTTAGCGGGAGCACTCTACAATGAGCAGTTCTTC.

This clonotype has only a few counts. The DNA of the CDR3 is TGTGCCATCAGTGCAAAAGGGGAAAGGGACCAAGAGACCCAGTACTTC. This codes for CAISAKGERDQETQYF. The rearrangement joins TRBV10-3 to TRBJ2-5; D perhaps matches TRBD1 (5 bases). The CDR3 covers 16 residues. Germline CDR1 ENHRY, CDR2 SYGVKD. Trimming took 4 bases from V and 0 from J, leaving 15 bases between them.

As DNA, the CDR3 is TGCGCCAGCAGCTTGTATTCTAGCGGGGAAAACACAGATACGCAGTATTTT. This encodes CASSLYSSGENTDTQYF. The J gene is TRBJ2-3, the V gene TRBV5-1, with 9 bases that match TRBD2. This CDR3 has 17 amino acids. V dropped 1 base and J dropped 2; count of bases not matched to a gene: 8. CDR1 and CDR2 (germline): SGHRS, YFSETQ.

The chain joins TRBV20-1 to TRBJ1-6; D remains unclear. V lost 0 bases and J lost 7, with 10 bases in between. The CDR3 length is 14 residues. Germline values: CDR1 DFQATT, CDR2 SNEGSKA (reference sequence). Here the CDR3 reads CSAREGPGNSPLHF. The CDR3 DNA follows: TGCAGTGCTAGAGAGGGTCCAGGAAATTCACCCCTCCACTTT.

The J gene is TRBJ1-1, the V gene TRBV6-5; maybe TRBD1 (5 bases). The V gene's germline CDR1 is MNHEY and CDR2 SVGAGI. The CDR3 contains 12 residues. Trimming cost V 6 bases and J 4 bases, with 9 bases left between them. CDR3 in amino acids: CASRPDSTEAFF. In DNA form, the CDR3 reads TGTGCCAGCAGACCCGACAGCACTGAAGCTTTCTTT.

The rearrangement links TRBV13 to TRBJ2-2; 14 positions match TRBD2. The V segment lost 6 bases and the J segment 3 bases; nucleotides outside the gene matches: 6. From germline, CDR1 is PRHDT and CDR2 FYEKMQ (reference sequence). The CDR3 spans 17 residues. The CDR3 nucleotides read TGTGCCAGCAGTTTTCCGGGACTAGCGGGAGACACCGGGGAGCTGTTTTTT. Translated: CASSFPGLAGDTGELFF.